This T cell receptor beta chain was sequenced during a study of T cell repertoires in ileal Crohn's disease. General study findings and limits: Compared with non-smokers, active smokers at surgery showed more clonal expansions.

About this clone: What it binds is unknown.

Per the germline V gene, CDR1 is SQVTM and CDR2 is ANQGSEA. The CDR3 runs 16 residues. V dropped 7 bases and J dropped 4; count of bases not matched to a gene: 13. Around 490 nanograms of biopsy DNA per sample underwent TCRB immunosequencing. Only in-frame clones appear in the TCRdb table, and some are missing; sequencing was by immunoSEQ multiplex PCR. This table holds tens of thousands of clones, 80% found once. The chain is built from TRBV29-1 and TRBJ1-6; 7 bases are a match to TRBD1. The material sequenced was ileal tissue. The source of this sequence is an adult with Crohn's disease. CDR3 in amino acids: CSAPDLGTDYNSPLHF. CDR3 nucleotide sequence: TGCAGCGCCCCAGACCTTGGGACAGATTATAATTCACCCCTCCACTTT.